This T cell receptor beta chain was retrieved from a study of breast tumors, draining lymph nodes, adjacent tissues. This clonotype was counted many times. Its matching antigen is unknown. This CDR3 spans 14 amino acids. Germline trimming cut 3 bases from V and 5 bases from J; bases unmatched to any gene: 0. From germline, CDR1 is KGHSH and CDR2 LQKENI. TCRdb ran MiXCR on the multiplex PCR reads and lists one entry per CDR3 protein. The table lists around 140,000 distinct CDR3 sequences, around 22% of them singletons, with more than 2.5% in the top ten. Samples came from axillary lymph nodes draining the breast cancer. General study findings and limits: Compared with lymph nodes, tumors were less diverse; compared with nontumor tissue, more. Most tumor T cells seemingly derive from lymph node, then expand in tumor.

This sequence originates from a female donor with breast cancer. Some clones in this sample may be carry-over from other donors' samples. Material for sequencing was axillary lymph node tissue. The V gene is TRBV18, the J gene TRBJ1-6; 8 bases match TRBD1. The CDR3 region has the DNA TGTGCCAGCTCACCGGGACAGGATAATTCACCCCTCCACTTT. Encoded protein: CASSPGQDNSPLHF.